Listed here are 31 T cell receptor beta chains from one sample, sequenced in a study of T cell repertoires in cytomegalovirus infection. TCRdb re-called the reads through MiXCR, storing one row per CDR3 protein. The table records about 260,000 distinct CDR3 sequences, roughly 13% of them present only once. The source material was PBMCs. The receptors shown here come from a human donor in good health (CMV status not recorded). Some clones in this sample may be carry-over from other donors' samples.

The V and J genes are TRBV2 and TRBJ2-1, with 7 bases matching TRBD2. Germline V lookup: CDR1 SNHLY, CDR2 FYNNEI. This CDR3 is 14 amino acids long. With 7 bases clipped from V and 4 bases from J, the junction kept 7 bases outside the gene matches. The DNA of the CDR3 is TGTGCCAGCATCGGGACTAACCGGTACAATGAGCAGTTCTTC. Residues: CASIGTNRYNEQFF.

This clonotype was observed a handful of times. The V call is TRBV5-1, the J call TRBJ2-1; 9 bases agree with TRBD2. CDR1 and CDR2 (germline): SGHRS, YFSETQ. V lost 0 bases, J lost 5 bases, and 18 bases stayed unmatched. CDR3 size: 20 residues. The CDR3 DNA reads TGCGCCAGCAGCTTGGGCCGGGCCTCAATGGCGGGAGGGCCCCACAATGAGCAGTTCTTC. It is translated as CASSLGRASMAGGPHNEQFF.

This clonotype has at least ten counts. The rearrangement uses TRBV10-2 and TRBJ2-5, with 8 bases fitting TRBD2. From germline, CDR1 is WSHSY and CDR2 SAAADI. Germline trimming cut 10 bases from V and 1 base from J; bases unmatched to any gene: 14. The CDR3 loop spans 16 amino acids. The CDR3 nucleotides are TGCGCCACCTCAGGAGTAGCGGGGTTCCCCCAAGAGACCCAGTACTTC. Its protein is CATSGVAGFPQETQYF.

This chain joins TRBV2 and TRBJ2-2; TRBD2 aligns across 9 bases. The ends lost 3 bases at V and 4 bases at J; junction bases unmatched: 3. The germline gives CDR1 SNHLY, CDR2 FYNNEI. This CDR3 comprises 15 residues. CDR3 in amino acids: CASSDIAGATGELFF. CDR3 DNA sequence: TGTGCCAGCAGTGACATAGCGGGAGCCACCGGGGAGCTGTTTTTT.

This clonotype was recorded many times. This chain joins TRBV11-1 and TRBJ1-3, with D unresolved. CDR1 is SGHAT, CDR2 FQDESV, per germline (reference sequence). Trimming left V 5 bases short and J 2 bases short, with 10 bases between. The CDR3 sequence is 14 residues long. CDR3 nucleotides: TGTGCCAGCAGCGCCGGGAGTCCTGGAAACACCATATATTTT. The encoded protein is CASSAGSPGNTIYF.

This CDR3 is CATRTGPGGNQPQHF. CDR3 nucleotides: TGTGCCACAAGGACAGGGCCCGGGGGCAATCAGCCCCAGCATTTT. This sequence joins TRBV15 and TRBJ1-5; 8 nucleotides match TRBD1. The CDR3 contains 15 residues. In germline, CDR1 is LNHNV, CDR2 YYDKDF (reference sequence). V lost 9 bases and J lost 2; bases outside the gene matches: 9.

The CDR3 is CATSRSGEGNYGYTF. CDR3 DNA sequence: TGTGCCACCAGCAGGTCGGGGGAAGGGAACTATGGCTACACCTTC. The genes are TRBV15 and TRBJ1-2; perhaps TRBD1 as D (5 bases). The CDR3 loop spans 15 amino acids. Germline values: CDR1 LNHNV, CDR2 YYDKDF (reference sequence). V gave up 3 bases and J gave up 2 bases, with 13 bases separating them.

The chain combines TRBV6-4 with TRBJ2-1; 9 bases map to TRBD2. Per germline, CDR1 MRHNA and CDR2 SNTAGT. CDR3 length: 16 residues. Trimming removed 0 bases from V and 0 bases from J; junction bases left unmatched: 0. Here the CDR3 reads CASSDSSGSSYNEQFF. The CDR3 DNA sequence: TGTGCCAGCAGTGACTCTAGCGGGAGCTCCTACAATGAGCAGTTCTTC.

This clonotype was recorded many times. The chain couples TRBV6-1 to TRBJ2-2; 9 nucleotides line up with TRBD2. Losses at the gene ends were 7 bases for V and 4 bases for J; bases not matched to a gene: 4. The CDR3 is 14 amino acids. Germline V gives CDR1 MNHNS, CDR2 SASEGT. The CDR3, as DNA: TGTGCCAGCACCACTAGCGGGCTCACCGGGGAGCTGTTTTTT. It is translated as CASTTSGLTGELFF.

This clonotype was seen ten or more times. The genes are TRBV7-8 and TRBJ2-1; D remains ambiguous. Between the trimmed V and J ends, which lost 0 bases and 7 bases, there was a span of 7 bases. CDR1 and CDR2 from the germline V gene are SGHVS and FQNEAQ. The CDR3 is made up of 13 amino acids. CDR3 DNA sequence: TGTGCCAGCAGCTTAGCGGGGTTTAATGAGCAGTTCTTC. Translating gives CASSLAGFNEQFF.

The chain recombines TRBV28 with TRBJ1-2, with D unresolved. Trimming removed 4 bases from V and 3 bases from J, with 12 bases in between. This CDR3 has 14 residues. CDR1 and CDR2 from the germline V gene are MDHEN and SYDVKM. The CDR3 DNA reads as TGTGCCAGCAGTTCCAGGACGGGGTACTATGGCTACACCTTC. This sequence encodes CASSSRTGYYGYTF.

The gene calls are TRBV2 and TRBJ2-7; 8 nucleotides agree with TRBD1. The length of the CDR3 is 14 residues. V lost 8 bases, J lost 2 bases, and 8 bases stayed unmatched. The germline CDR1 and CDR2 sequences are SNHLY and FYNNEI. The CDR3 nucleotides read TGTGCCAGCGATGGACAGGGCCCCGCCTACGAGCAGTACTTC. Protein sequence: CASDGQGPAYEQYF.

The rearrangement uses TRBV7-2 and TRBJ2-3; 10 bases match TRBD2. With 3 bases clipped from V and 4 bases from J, the junction kept 4 bases outside the gene matches. Germline V gene data show CDR1 as SGHTA and CDR2 as FQGNSA. The CDR3 consists of 15 residues. In DNA form, the CDR3 reads TGTGCCAGCAGCTTCGCTAGCGGGGGTTCAGATACGCAGTATTTT. It encodes CASSFASGGSDTQYF.

The rearrangement uses TRBV14 and TRBJ2-5, with D uncertain. Trimming stripped 2 bases from V and 3 bases from J, with 7 bases between. The CDR3 covers 13 residues. Germline values: CDR1 SGHDN, CDR2 FVKESK. Written as DNA, the CDR3 is TGTGCCAGCAGCCAAAGAGCAGAAGAGACCCAGTACTTC. It codes for CASSQRAEETQYF.

This clonotype was observed a handful of times. The chain recombines TRBV10-3 with TRBJ2-7, with D possibly being TRBD1 (5 bases). This CDR3 region has 14 residues. Germline lookup yields CDR1 ENHRY and CDR2 SYGVKD. V was trimmed by 0 bases and J by 2 bases, leaving 8 bases between them. The CDR3 nucleotides are TGTGCCATCAGTGAGTCACAACAGGCCTACGAGCAGTACTTC. Its protein is CAISESQQAYEQYF.

The chain combines TRBV11-2 with TRBJ2-1, with 8 positions matching TRBD1. The CDR3 contains 16 residues. Trimming removed 6 bases from V and 3 bases from J; junction bases left unmatched: 10. Germline V CDR1 and CDR2: SGHAT, FQNNGV. CDR3 bases: TGTGCCAGCAGTGAAACCGGGACAGGACTCTACAATGAGCAGTTCTTC. It specifies CASSETGTGLYNEQFF.

V is TRBV2 and J is TRBJ2-2; D may be TRBD1 or TRBD2 (5 bases each). CDR3 length: 15 residues. Trimming cost V 5 bases and J 2 bases, with 12 bases left between them. Germline V gives CDR1 SNHLY, CDR2 FYNNEI. The CDR3 DNA reads TGTGCCAGCAGTCCCCCGGGACCAAACACCGGGGAGCTGTTTTTT. It specifies CASSPPGPNTGELFF.

The V and J genes are TRBV20-1 and TRBJ1-5; D may be TRBD1 (5 bases). Germline lookup yields CDR1 DFQATT and CDR2 SNEGSKA (reference sequence). V lost 3 bases, J lost 0 bases, and 18 bases lay in between. The CDR3 totals 17 residues. The CDR3 bases are TGCAGTGCTAGGGGGGGGATTGGATTACGTAGCAATCAGCCCCAGCATTTT. This translates into CSARGGIGLRSNQPQHF.

This clonotype was seen repeatedly, ten times or more. This chain links TRBV7-6 with TRBJ1-1, with D uncertain. The CDR3 contains 12 residues. With 5 bases removed from V and 5 bases from J, the gap between germline ends came to 9 bases. Germline V gives CDR1 SGHVS, CDR2 FNYEAQ. The CDR3 here is CASSPLGTEAFF. Written as DNA, the CDR3 is TGTGCCAGCAGCCCCTTGGGAACTGAAGCTTTCTTT.

To note about this clonotype: One base away lies a much larger clone, so this may be a sequencing read error. The final CDR3 position lacks the conserved phenylalanine or tryptophan, pointing to a likely read error. V usage is TRBV6-4 and J usage is TRBJ2-3, with D possibly TRBD2 on 6 matching bases. CDR1 MRHNA and CDR2 SNTAGT come from the germline V gene. The CDR3 sequence is 15 residues long. Deletions cut 2 bases from V and 0 bases from J, with 9 bases between. The CDR3 DNA is TGTGCCAGCAGTGACGGCGGGGCTAGCACAGATACGCAGTATCTT. It translates to CASSDGGASTDTQYL.

V and J are TRBV20-1 and TRBJ2-4, with a tentative D call TRBD2 (5 bases). CDR3 size: 16 residues. CDR1 and CDR2 from the germline V gene are DFQATT and SNEGSKA (reference sequence). Deletions cut 3 bases from V and 0 bases from J, with 15 bases between. The CDR3 DNA reads TGCAGTGCTAGCCGAGGACTTCTGGGAGCCAAAAACATTCAGTACTTC. This sequence encodes CSASRGLLGAKNIQYF.

This clonotype was seen ten or more times. The chain carries TRBV6-1 and TRBJ1-6, with TRBD1 identical over 8 bases. Germline V CDR1 and CDR2: MNHNS, SASEGT. The CDR3 spans 14 residues. V gave up 6 bases and J gave up 8 bases; unmatched junction bases: 6. The CDR3 region has the DNA TGTGCCAGCAGCTCCACAGGGGGTTATTCACCCCTCCACTTT. Translating gives CASSSTGGYSPLHF.

This clonotype was found many times. The rearrangement joins TRBV7-2 to TRBJ2-3; 7 bases align to TRBD2. This CDR3 comprises 16 residues. From germline, CDR1 is SGHTA and CDR2 FQGNSA. J was trimmed by 6 bases and V by 0 bases; bases with no gene match: 9. The CDR3 sequence: CASSLANLAAGDTQYF. The DNA of the CDR3 is TGTGCCAGCAGCTTAGCGAACCTAGCGGCCGGGGATACGCAGTATTTT.

In the case of this clonotype: Relative to the germline gene, one junction end is altered; a read error may explain this. The rearrangement uses TRBV28 and TRBJ2-2, with D tentatively TRBD1 or TRBD2 (5 bases each). CDR3 length equals 14 residues. Germline loops: CDR1 MDHEN, CDR2 SYDVKM. For the CDR3, the DNA is TGTGCCAGCAGTTTAGAGGGGAACACCGGGGTGCTGTTTTTT. Amino acids: CASSLEGNTGVLFF. Full variable domain (outside the CDR3, taken from reference TRBV28 and TRBJ2-2): DVKVTQSSRYLVKRTGEKVFLECVQDMDHENMFWYRQDPGLGLRLIYFSYDVKMKEKGDIPEGYSVSREKKERFSLILESASTNQTSMYLCASSLEGNTGVLFFGEGSRLTVL.

The chain is built from TRBV7-9 and TRBJ1-3; 8 bases line up with TRBD1. Unmatched junction bases numbered 10, after V lost 3 bases and J lost 0 bases. The CDR3 totals 18 residues. CDR1 and CDR2 from the germline V gene are SEHNR and FQNEAQ (reference sequence). The DNA for the CDR3 is TGTGCCAGCAGCTTCCTCGGACAGGGCCTAACCTCTGGAAACACCATATATTTT. It specifies CASSFLGQGLTSGNTIYF.

This clonotype appeared many times. This chain connects TRBV6-6 to TRBJ1-1; the match to TRBD1 covers 11 bases. CDR3 length: 15 amino acids. The ends lost 6 bases at V and 1 base at J; junction bases unmatched: 4. The germline V gene has CDR1 MNHNY and CDR2 SVGAGI (reference sequence). CDR3 protein: CASRYGQGANTEAFF. For the CDR3, the DNA is TGTGCCAGCAGATACGGACAGGGGGCGAACACTGAAGCTTTCTTT.

This clonotype was observed many times. The genes are TRBV7-2 and TRBJ2-7; TRBD2 aligns across 16 bases. This CDR3 comprises 16 residues. J lost 2 bases, V lost 5 bases, and 3 bases had no gene match. CDR1 is SGHTA and CDR2 is FQGNSA in the germline V gene. CDR3 loop: CASSKGLAGGPYEQYF. In nucleotides, the CDR3 is TGTGCCAGCAGCAAGGGACTAGCGGGAGGGCCCTACGAGCAGTACTTC.

This rearrangement joins TRBV27 to TRBJ2-7; D remains ambiguous. V dropped 9 bases and J dropped 6 bases, with 15 bases sitting between them. Germline V gene lookup returns CDR1 MNHEY and CDR2 SMNVEV (reference sequence). The CDR3 length is 12 residues. In DNA, the CDR3 is TGTGCCAGTATGGGATTTGGTCGCGAGCAGTACTTC. It is translated as CASMGFGREQYF.

In its sample, this clonotype was seen a few times. The gene calls are TRBV12-3 or TRBV12-4 and TRBJ2-7, with D perhaps TRBD1 or TRBD2 (5 bases each). This CDR3 region has 14 residues. V gave up 7 bases and J gave up 5 bases, with 18 bases separating them. The DNA for the CDR3 is TGTGCCAGCAATCCGGGACCCTCCTACGACGAGCAGTACTTC. It encodes CASNPGPSYDEQYF.

In its sample, this clonotype was seen many times. The chain employs TRBV7-6 and TRBJ2-3; D uncertain. Germline V gene lookup returns CDR1 SGHVS and CDR2 FNYEAQ. V was cut by 3 bases and J by 6 bases, with 10 bases left in between. CDR3 size: 13 residues. This chain's CDR3 is CASSLLRTDTQYF. The CDR3 bases are TGTGCCAGCAGCTTGTTGCGAACCGATACGCAGTATTTT.

This clonotype showed up many times. The chain recombines TRBV4-3 with TRBJ2-3; 9 bases are shared with TRBD2. This CDR3 has 16 residues. CDR1 and CDR2 (germline): LGHNA, YSLEER. Trimming at V came to 0 bases and at J to 2 bases, leaving 3 bases not matched to a gene. CDR3 in DNA: TGCGCCAGCAGCCAAGATAGCGGGAGAATCACAGATACGCAGTATTTT. Encoded protein: CASSQDSGRITDTQYF.